This T cell receptor beta chain comes out of a study of shared clonotypes between healthy human individuals. General study results and limits: Few donors restricted represented genetic and exposure-history diversity.

About this clone: Antigen unknown.

The unsorted samples took 90 million to 95 million PBMCs to get genomic DNA. The material for each subset, its genomic DNA, was split evenly across several immunoSEQ plates. Unsorted PBMC replicate PCRs used around 310 ng DNA, around 29,000 T cell genomes. Data came from immunoSEQ multiplex PCR; TCRdb stores just in-frame clones and leaves some out. The repertoire holds roughly 500,000 clones, 60% to 85% seen once, with roughly 13% in the top ten. CDR1 and CDR2 (germline): KGHSH, LQKENI. This CDR3 has 14 residues. Trimming pared 2 bases from V and 4 bases from J, leaving 11 bases between. The chain links TRBV18 to TRBJ2-5; no reliable D call. The sequenced sample consisted of PBMCs. The sequence came from a woman aged 40-49 years in good health. Some clones in this sample may be carry-over from other donors' samples. CDR3 amino acids: CASSPSASGETQYF. The CDR3 coding sequence is TGTGCCAGCTCACCATCCGCTAGTGGAGAGACCCAGTACTTC. Together with reference TRBV18 and TRBJ2-5, the CDR3 gives the full variable domain: NAGVMQNPRHLVRRRGQEARLRCSPMKGHSHVYWYRQLPEEGLKFMVYLQKENIIDESGMPKERFSAEFPKEGPSILRIQQVVRGDSAAYFCASSPSASGETQYFGPGTRLLVL.